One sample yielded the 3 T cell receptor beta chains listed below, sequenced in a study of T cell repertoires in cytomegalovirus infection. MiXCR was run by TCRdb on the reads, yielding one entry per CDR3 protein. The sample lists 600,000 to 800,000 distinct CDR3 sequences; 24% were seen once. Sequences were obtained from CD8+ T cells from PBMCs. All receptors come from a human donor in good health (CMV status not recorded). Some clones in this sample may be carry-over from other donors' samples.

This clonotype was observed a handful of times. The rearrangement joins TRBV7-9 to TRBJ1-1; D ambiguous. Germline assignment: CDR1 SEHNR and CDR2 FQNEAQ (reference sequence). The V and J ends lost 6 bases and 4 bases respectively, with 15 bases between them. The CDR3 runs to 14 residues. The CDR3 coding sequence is TGTGCCAGCAGACCTAACGGGAGGAGCACTGAAGCTTTCTTT. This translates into CASRPNGRSTEAFF.

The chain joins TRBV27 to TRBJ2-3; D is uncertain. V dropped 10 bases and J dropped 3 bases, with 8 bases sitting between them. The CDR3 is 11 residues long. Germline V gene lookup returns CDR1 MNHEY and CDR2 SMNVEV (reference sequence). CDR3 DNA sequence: TGTGCCACCGCCTCAACAGATACGCAGTATTTT. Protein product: CATASTDTQYF.

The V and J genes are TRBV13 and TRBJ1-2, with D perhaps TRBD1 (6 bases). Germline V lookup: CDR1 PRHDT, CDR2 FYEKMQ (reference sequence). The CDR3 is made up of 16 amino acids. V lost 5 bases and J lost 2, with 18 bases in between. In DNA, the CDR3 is TGTGCCAGCAGCGGGACGGGGGGGCCAAGGAACTATGGCTACACCTTC. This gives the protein CASSGTGGPRNYGYTF.